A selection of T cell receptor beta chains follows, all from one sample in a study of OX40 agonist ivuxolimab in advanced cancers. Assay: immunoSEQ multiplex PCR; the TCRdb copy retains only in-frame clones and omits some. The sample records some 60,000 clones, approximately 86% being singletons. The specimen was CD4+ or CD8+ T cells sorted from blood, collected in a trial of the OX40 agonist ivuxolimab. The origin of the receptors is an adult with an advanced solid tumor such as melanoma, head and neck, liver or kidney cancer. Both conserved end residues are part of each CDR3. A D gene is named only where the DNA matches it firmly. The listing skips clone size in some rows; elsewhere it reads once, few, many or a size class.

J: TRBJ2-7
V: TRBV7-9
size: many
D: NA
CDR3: CASSPPRGVQYF
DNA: TGTGCCAGCAGCCCCCCTAGGGGGGTGCAGTACTTC

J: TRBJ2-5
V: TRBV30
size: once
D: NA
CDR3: CAWSLFETQYF
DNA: TGTGCCTGGAGTTTATTCGAGACCCAGTACTTC

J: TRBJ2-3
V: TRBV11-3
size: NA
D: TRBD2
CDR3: CASSPGGDTDTQYF
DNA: TGTGCCAGCAGCCCCGGGGGGGACACAGATACGCAGTATTTT

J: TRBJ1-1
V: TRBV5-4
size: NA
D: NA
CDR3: CASSRGDTEAFF
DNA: TGTGCCAGCAGCCGGGGTGACACTGAAGCTTTCTTT

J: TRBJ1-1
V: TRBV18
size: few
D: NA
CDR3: CASSPNYYSEAFF
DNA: TGTGCCAGCTCACCCAATTACTACTCTGAAGCTTTCTTT

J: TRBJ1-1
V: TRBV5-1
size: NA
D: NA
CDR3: CASRKSEGNTEAFF
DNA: TGCGCCAGCAGAAAATCCGAGGGGAACACTGAAGCTTTCTTT

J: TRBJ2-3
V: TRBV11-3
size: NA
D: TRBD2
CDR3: CASSLGTSGGVDTQYF
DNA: TGTGCCAGCAGCTTAGGGACTAGCGGGGGAGTGGATACGCAGTATTTT

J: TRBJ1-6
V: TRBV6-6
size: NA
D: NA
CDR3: CASTRATNSPLHF
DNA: TGTGCCAGCACAAGGGCGACGAATTCACCCCTCCACTTT

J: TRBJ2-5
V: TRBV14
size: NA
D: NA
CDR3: CASSQDQIQETQYF
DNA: TGTGCCAGCAGCCAAGACCAGATCCAAGAGACCCAGTACTTC

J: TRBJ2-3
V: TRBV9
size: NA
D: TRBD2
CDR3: CASSLQQGGGTNTQYF
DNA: TGTGCCAGCAGCCTCCAACAAGGCGGGGGTACGAATACGCAGTATTTT

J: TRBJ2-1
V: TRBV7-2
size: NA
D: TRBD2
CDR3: CASSLERGSPRYNEQFF
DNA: TGTGCCAGCAGCTTAGAGCGCGGGAGCCCCAGATACAATGAGCAGTTCTTC

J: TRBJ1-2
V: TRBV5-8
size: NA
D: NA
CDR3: CASSLARQIYTF
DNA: TGTGCCAGCAGCTTGGCGCGCCAAATCTACACCTTC

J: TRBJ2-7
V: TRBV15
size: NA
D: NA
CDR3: CATSREGYEQYF
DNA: TGTGCCACCAGCAGAGAAGGGTACGAGCAGTACTTC

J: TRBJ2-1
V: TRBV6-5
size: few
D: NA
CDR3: CASRRGTPDNEQFF
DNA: TGTGCCAGCAGGAGAGGGACTCCAGACAATGAGCAGTTCTTC

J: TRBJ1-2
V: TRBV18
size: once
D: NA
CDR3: CASSPRWGIDGYTF
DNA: TGTGCCAGCTCACCACGTTGGGGAATTGATGGCTACACCTTC

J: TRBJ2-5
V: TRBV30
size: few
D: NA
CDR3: CAWRGAGIETQYF
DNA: TGTGCCTGGAGGGGGGCAGGGATAGAGACCCAGTACTTC

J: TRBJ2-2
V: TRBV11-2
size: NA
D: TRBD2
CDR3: CASSIWVLAGGPGELFF
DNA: TGTGCCAGCAGCATCTGGGTACTAGCGGGAGGCCCCGGGGAGCTGTTTTTT

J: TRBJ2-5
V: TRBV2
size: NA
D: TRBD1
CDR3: CASSRDRGPETQYF
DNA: TGTGCCAGCAGCCGGGACAGGGGTCCGGAGACCCAGTACTTC

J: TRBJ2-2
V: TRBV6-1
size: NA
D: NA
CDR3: CASSEGVGQNTGELFF
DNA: TGTGCCAGCAGTGAAGGCGTCGGACAGAACACCGGGGAGCTGTTTTTT

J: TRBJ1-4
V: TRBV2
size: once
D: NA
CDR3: CASRDFRVSDEKLFF
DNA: TGTGCCAGCAGGGATTTCAGAGTCTCTGATGAAAAACTGTTTTTT